This entry is about one T cell receptor (beta chain). Its antigen remains unidentified. Per germline, CDR1 MNHEY and CDR2 SMNVEV (reference sequence). The CDR3 sequence is 15 residues long. The V gene end was trimmed by 6 bases and the J gene end by 1 base; junction bases not matched to a gene: 6. Assay: immunoSEQ multiplex PCR; the TCRdb copy retains only in-frame clones and omits some. The profile covers 950,000 to 1,300,000 clones, with under 80% appearing a single time and roughly 1.5% taken by the ten largest. This specimen belongs to a study of shared clonotypes between healthy human individuals. Overall study context: Two women and a few men aged 18 to 49 made up the donors. Regarding the study as a whole: Despite large depth, rarefaction showed incomplete sorted-subset sequencing.

Sequencing was done on a sample of memory CD4+ T cells sorted from blood. Subset given: CD45RA-negative fraction. The chain recombines TRBV27 with TRBJ2-3; 8 nucleotides match TRBD2. This TCR was sampled from a man aged 18-30 years in good health. As DNA, the CDR3 is TGTGCCAGCAGGGGGATAGCGGGGCGCACAGATACGCAGTATTTT. Amino acids: CASRGIAGRTDTQYF.